Listed here is a single T cell receptor beta chain. What it binds is not known. The read falls 3 residues short of the CDR3 end, and the missing part is taken from the germline J gene. The sample originates from a study of T cells in women clearing cervical HPV infection. Study-level findings and limits: TRBV6-7 abundance was lower in cases than controls (around 0.1% versus 0.15%).

TCRdb's table, derived via immunoSEQ multiplex PCR, lists solely in-frame clones and lacks some. The sample totals roughly 42,000 clones. This CDR3 is 17 amino acids long. V shed 6 bases and J 0 bases; nucleotides not matched to a gene: 8. CDR1 and CDR2 from the germline V gene are MRHNA and SNTAGT. Sequenced sample: blood buffy coat. The chain combines TRBV6-4 with TRBJ2-6, with TRBD1 identical over 7 bases. This clonotype originated in a woman between 18 and 75 years old with a cervical HPV16 infection that either progressed to CIN3+ or cleared (not recorded which). The part of the CDR3 DNA that was read is TGTGCCAGCAGGGACACAGGGGCCAGCTCTGGGGCCAACGTC. Amino acid sequence: CASRDTGASSGANV. The full CDR3 is CASRDTGASSGANVLTF.